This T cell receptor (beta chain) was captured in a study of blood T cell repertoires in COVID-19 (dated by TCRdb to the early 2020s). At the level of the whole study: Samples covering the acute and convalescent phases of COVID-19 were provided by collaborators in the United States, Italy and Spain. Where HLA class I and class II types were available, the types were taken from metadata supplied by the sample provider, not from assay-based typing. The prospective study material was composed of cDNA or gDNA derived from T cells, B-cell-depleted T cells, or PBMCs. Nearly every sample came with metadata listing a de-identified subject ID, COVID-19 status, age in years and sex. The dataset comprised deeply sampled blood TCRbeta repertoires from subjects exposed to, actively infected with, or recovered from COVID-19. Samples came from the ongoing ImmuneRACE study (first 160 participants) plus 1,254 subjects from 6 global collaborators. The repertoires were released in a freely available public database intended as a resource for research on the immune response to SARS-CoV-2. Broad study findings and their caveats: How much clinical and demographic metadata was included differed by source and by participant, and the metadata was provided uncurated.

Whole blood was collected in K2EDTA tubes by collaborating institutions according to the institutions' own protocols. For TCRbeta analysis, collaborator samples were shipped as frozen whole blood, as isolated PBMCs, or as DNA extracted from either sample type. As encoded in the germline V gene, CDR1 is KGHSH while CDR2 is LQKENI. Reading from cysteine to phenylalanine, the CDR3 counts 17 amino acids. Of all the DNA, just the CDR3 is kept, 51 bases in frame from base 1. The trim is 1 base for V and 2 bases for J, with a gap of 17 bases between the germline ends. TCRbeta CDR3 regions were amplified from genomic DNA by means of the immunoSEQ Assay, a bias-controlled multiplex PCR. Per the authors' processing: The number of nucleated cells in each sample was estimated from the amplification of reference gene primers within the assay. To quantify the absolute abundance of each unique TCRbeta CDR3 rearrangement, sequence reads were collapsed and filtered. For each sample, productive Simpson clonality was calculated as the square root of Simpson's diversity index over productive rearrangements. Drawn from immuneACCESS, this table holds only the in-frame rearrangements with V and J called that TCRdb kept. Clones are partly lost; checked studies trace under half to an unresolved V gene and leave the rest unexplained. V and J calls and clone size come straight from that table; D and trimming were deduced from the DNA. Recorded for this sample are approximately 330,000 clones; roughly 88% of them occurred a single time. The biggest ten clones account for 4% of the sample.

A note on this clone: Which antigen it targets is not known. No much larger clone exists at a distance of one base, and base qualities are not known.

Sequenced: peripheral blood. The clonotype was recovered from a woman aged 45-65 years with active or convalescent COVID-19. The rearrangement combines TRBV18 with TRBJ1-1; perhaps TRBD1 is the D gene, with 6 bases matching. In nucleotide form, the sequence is TGTGCCAGCTCACCACTCATCCTGGGACAAGTTAACACTGAAGCTTTCTTT. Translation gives CASSPLILGQVNTEAFF.